The 3 T cell receptor beta chains in this list originate from one sample, sequenced in a study of T cell responses to AZD1222 COVID-19 vaccine. Profiling relied on immunoSEQ multiplex PCR, and the TCRdb table lists in-frame clones only, not all of them. The data contain 140,000 or so clones, 85% to 95% of them seen just once; the ten biggest clones take up 9% to 15%. Here the sequenced sample was peripheral blood, taken after recovery from COVID-19. Receptor source: an adult who had recovered from COVID-19.

The CDR3 DNA reads as TGTGCCAGCAGTGATTTCCCCGGGACTAGCGGGGCAGGGTACAATGAGCAGTTCTTC. Translating it yields CASSDFPGTSGAGYNEQFF. The chain recombines TRBV6-1 with TRBJ2-1; 13 positions agree with TRBD2. This CDR3 has 19 amino acids. Germline V gene lookup returns CDR1 MNHNS and CDR2 SASEGT. V was clipped by 3 bases and J by 4 bases; unmatched bases: 12.

CDR3 sequence (DNA): TGTGCCAGCACCTCTGGTCTAGTGGGCGAGCAGTACTTC. Translated: CASTSGLVGEQYF. This chain links TRBV27 with TRBJ2-7; the D is unclear. With 7 bases removed from V and 6 bases from J, the gap between germline ends came to 16 bases. This CDR3 comprises 13 residues. CDR1 is MNHEY, CDR2 SMNVEV, per germline (reference sequence).

In nucleotides, the CDR3 is TGTGCCAGCGCTGTCCAAGGCGTTCGAGTAGATAATGAAAAACTGTTTTTT. It specifies CASAVQGVRVDNEKLFF. The chain uses TRBV5-6 and TRBJ1-4; D remains ambiguous. V lost 7 bases and J lost 4, with 23 bases in between. The CDR3 spans 17 residues. Germline V gene lookup returns CDR1 SGHDT and CDR2 YYEEEE.